The 30 T cell receptor beta chains reported below all come from one sample, sequenced in a study of cytomegalovirus exposure and HLA in healthy donors. PCR used 60 Vbeta primers and 13 Jbeta primers. Sequencing was performed with immunoSEQ multiplex PCR; in TCRdb, only in-frame clones are kept and a portion is missing. This sample yields under 150,000 clones, of which 60% to 85% are seen a single time; about 0.97% belongs to the top ten. Sequencing was performed on PBMCs. Source of these receptors: a man younger than 35 in good health and CMV-seronegative.

J is TRBJ2-1 and V is TRBV4-3; 10 bases are shared with TRBD2. The CDR3 runs 16 residues. With V trimmed by 0 bases and J by 10 bases, 9 bases remained unmatched. Germline V CDR1 and CDR2: LGHNA, YSLEER. CDR3 protein: CASSQEVAGGRWEQFF. The CDR3, as DNA: TGCGCCAGCAGCCAAGAGGTAGCGGGGGGCCGGTGGGAGCAGTTCTTC.

V gene TRBV7-9 combines with J gene TRBJ1-5; 7 positions agree with TRBD1. Losses at the gene ends were 5 bases for V and 7 bases for J; bases not matched to a gene: 20. The CDR3 runs to 18 residues. CDR1 SEHNR and CDR2 FQNEAQ come from the germline V gene (reference sequence). CDR3 DNA: TGTGCCAGCAGCCCTACCCCGGGAACAGACAGGGAATACCAGCCCCAGCATTTT. This encodes CASSPTPGTDREYQPQHF.

This chain's CDR3 is CASSPEVDRGWDGALTQYF. CDR3 sequence (DNA): TGTGCCAGCTCTCCTGAGGTGGACAGGGGATGGGATGGAGCACTTACGCAGTATTTT. The genes are TRBV18 and TRBJ2-3; 9 bases match TRBD1. The CDR3 is 19 amino acids. The junction had 24 bases not matched to a gene; V was cut back by 6 bases and J by 8 bases. Germline V gene sequence: CDR1 KGHSH, CDR2 LQKENI.

The chain links TRBV6-5 to TRBJ2-1; TRBD2 matches at 11 bases. This CDR3 region has 15 residues. Germline trimming cut 5 bases from V and 5 bases from J; bases unmatched to any gene: 5. Germline-derived CDR1 and CDR2 are MNHEY and SVGAGI. DNA of the CDR3: TGTGCCAGCAGTCCACTAGCGGGGGTCAACAATGAGCAGTTCTTC. The encoded protein is CASSPLAGVNNEQFF.

The chain recombines TRBV5-4 with TRBJ2-5; possibly TRBD1 for D (6 bases). The CDR3 runs 18 residues. The V gene lost 0 bases and the J gene lost 1 base, with 19 bases spanning the gap. CDR1 and CDR2 from the germline V gene are SGHNT and YYREEE (reference sequence). CDR3 amino acids: CASSLAESGRGFQETQYF. CDR3 sequence (DNA): TGTGCCAGCAGCTTGGCCGAGAGTGGCAGGGGCTTCCAAGAGACCCAGTACTTC.

The chain joins TRBV7-2 to TRBJ2-7, with TRBD1 matching over 7 bases. Germline loops: CDR1 SGHTA, CDR2 FQGNSA. This CDR3 comprises 13 residues. The junction had 7 bases not matched to a gene; V was cut back by 7 bases and J by 4 bases. CDR3 DNA sequence: TGTGCCAGCAACCCAGGGGGTACGTACGAGCAGTACTTC. It encodes CASNPGGTYEQYF.

V is TRBV4-3 and J is TRBJ2-5; 9 bases align to TRBD2. The ends lost 1 base at V and 2 bases at J; junction bases unmatched: 5. The germline gives CDR1 LGHNA, CDR2 YSLEER. The CDR3 loop spans 16 amino acids. The CDR3 bases are TGCGCCAGCAGCCAAGGAGGTAGCGGGGGACAAGAGACCCAGTACTTC. This translates into CASSQGGSGGQETQYF.

This clone was detected only once. V is TRBV10-3 and J is TRBJ1-3; the D gene is possibly TRBD1 (5 bases). The ends were cut back, 2 bases at V and 0 bases at J, with 11 bases in the middle. Germline V gene data show CDR1 as ENHRY and CDR2 as SYGVKD. This CDR3 has 16 amino acids. The CDR3 loop reads CAISEGGALSGNTIYF. The CDR3 region has the DNA TGTGCCATCAGTGAGGGAGGGGCCCTCTCTGGAAACACCATATATTTT.

The genes are TRBV18 and TRBJ1-2, with 9 bases identical to TRBD1. The CDR3 consists of 14 residues. V lost 4 bases to trimming and J lost 5 bases; unmatched junction nucleotides: 5. The germline gives CDR1 KGHSH, CDR2 LQKENI. The CDR3 bases are TGTGCCAGCTCACTCGAACAGGGGGCTTATGGCTACACCTTC. This sequence encodes CASSLEQGAYGYTF.

This rearrangement joins TRBV7-8 to TRBJ2-3, with D perhaps matching TRBD1 (6 bases). V was shortened by 2 bases and J by 2 bases, with 17 bases between the two germline ends. This CDR3 contains 17 residues. Germline-derived CDR1 and CDR2 are SGHVS and FQNEAQ. The CDR3 DNA is TGTGCCAGCAGCTTAACCGAAAGACAGGCTTTCACAGATACGCAGTATTTT. Translating gives CASSLTERQAFTDTQYF. Supplemented by reference TRBV7-8 and TRBJ2-3, the full variable domain reads GAGVSQSPRYKVAKRGQDVALRCDPISGHVSLFWYQQALGQGPEFLTYFQNEAQLDKSGLPSDRFFAERPEGSVSTLKIQRTQQEDSAVYLCASSLTERQAFTDTQYFGPGTRLTVL.

This chain joins TRBV9 and TRBJ2-6, with D possibly matching TRBD1 (6 bases). The CDR3 is made up of 15 amino acids. V lost 4 bases to trimming and J lost 0 bases, with 8 bases between them. Germline values: CDR1 SGDLS, CDR2 YYNGEE. The CDR3 DNA follows: TGTGCCAGCAGCCCACAGGGCTCTGGGGCCAACGTCCTGACTTTC. This sequence encodes CASSPQGSGANVLTF. The full variable domain, rest sourced from reference TRBV9 and TRBJ2-6, is DSGVTQTPKHLITATGQRVTLRCSPRSGDLSVYWYQQSLDQGLQFLIQYYNGEERAKGNILERFSAQQFPDLHSELNLSSLELGDSALYFCASSPQGSGANVLTFGAGSRLTVL.

The chain uses TRBV7-2 and TRBJ1-1, with D maybe TRBD1 (5 bases). This CDR3 contains 11 residues. V dropped 5 bases and J dropped 8 bases, with 9 bases sitting between them. The germline V gene encodes CDR1 SGHTA and CDR2 FQGNSA. DNA of the CDR3: TGTGCCAGCAGCCGAAGACAGGAAGCTTTCTTT. It yields the protein CASSRRQEAFF.

In its sample, this clone was seen once. CDR3 region: CATSLRGYEQYF. Here the CDR3 DNA reads TGTGCCACCAGCCTACGGGGATACGAGCAGTACTTC. V usage is TRBV15 and J usage is TRBJ2-7; D possibly corresponds to TRBD2 (5 bases). The germline V and J ends were trimmed by 5 bases and 4 bases, with 9 bases remaining between them. This CDR3 spans 12 amino acids. Per the germline V gene, CDR1 is LNHNV and CDR2 is YYDKDF (reference sequence).

The count of this clone is one. The CDR3 reads CASRKIPLNYGYTF. The CDR3 DNA sequence: TGTGCCAGCCGAAAGATCCCACTGAACTATGGCTACACCTTC. This chain uses TRBV6-5 with TRBJ1-2; D gene ambiguous. Germline V gives CDR1 MNHEY, CDR2 SVGAGI. CDR3 length: 14 amino acids. Trimming cost V 8 bases and J 2 bases, with 15 bases left between them.

In its sample, this clone was seen a few times. The V call is TRBV6-6, the J call TRBJ2-6, with D maybe TRBD1 (5 bases). The CDR3 spans 16 residues. Looked up from germline, CDR1 is MNHNY and CDR2 is SVGAGI (reference sequence). V lost 7 bases to trimming and J lost 0 bases, with 13 bases between them. The CDR3 protein is CASKGQGDSGANVLTF. The CDR3 region has the DNA TGTGCCAGCAAAGGGCAGGGTGACTCTGGGGCCAACGTCCTGACTTTC.

This clone has a single count. This chain links TRBV4-3 with TRBJ1-1; a possible D gene is TRBD1 (5 bases). Germline loops: CDR1 LGHNA, CDR2 YSLEER. The CDR3 totals 14 residues. With 3 bases removed from V and 1 base from J, the gap between germline ends came to 9 bases. The DNA of the CDR3 is TGCGCCAGCAGCCACCGGGACTCGAACACTGAAGCTTTCTTT. Its translation is CASSHRDSNTEAFF.

The V gene is TRBV4-3, the J gene TRBJ2-5; D gene ambiguous. Germline V CDR1 and CDR2: LGHNA, YSLEER. V was cut by 2 bases and J by 4 bases, with 8 bases left in between. This CDR3 region has 13 residues. DNA of the CDR3: TGCGCCAGCAGCCAACTCAGTGGAGAGACCCAGTACTTC. Protein sequence: CASSQLSGETQYF.

This clone was picked up a small number of times. The chain is built from TRBV4-2 and TRBJ1-5, with 7 bases matching TRBD1. Trimming took 3 bases from V and 3 from J; bases not matched to a gene: 8. Looked up from germline, CDR1 is LGHNA and CDR2 is YNFKEQ. The CDR3 covers 16 residues. CDR3 DNA: TGTGCCAGCAGCCAGGCTGGTACAGGGGTCAATCAGCCCCAGCATTTT. Amino acids: CASSQAGTGVNQPQHF.

CDR3 DNA: TGCGCCAGCAGCTTCGGGGTAGCAGATACGCAGTATTTT. Translation: CASSFGVADTQYF. The chain links TRBV5-1 to TRBJ2-3; D perhaps matches TRBD2 (5 bases). This CDR3 comprises 13 residues. Trimming stripped 2 bases from V and 4 bases from J, with 8 bases between. The germline V gene has CDR1 SGHRS and CDR2 YFSETQ.

This chain links TRBV19 with TRBJ2-5, with TRBD1 matching over 7 bases. The J call could be wrong; TRBJ2-7 is a better fit for the DNA end. The CDR3 length is 15 residues. Germline V gene data show CDR1 as LNHDA and CDR2 as SQIVND (reference sequence). This CDR3 is CASKLRDSYSYEQYF. In DNA, the CDR3 is TGTGCCAGTAAGCTCCGGGACAGTTACTCCTACGAGCAGTACTTC.

The rearrangement links TRBV19 to TRBJ1-2; a weak D match, TRBD1 (5 bases). Trimming stripped 5 bases from V and 6 bases from J, with 10 bases between. From germline, CDR1 is LNHDA and CDR2 SQIVND (reference sequence). This CDR3 contains 12 residues. CDR3 DNA: TGTGCCAGTAGTCAGCAGGGCGATGGCTACACCTTC. Translating gives CASSQQGDGYTF.

The chain employs TRBV7-9 and TRBJ1-3, with D unresolved. Trimming left V 1 base short and J 0 bases short, with 7 bases between. CDR3 length equals 15 residues. Germline-derived CDR1 and CDR2 are SEHNR and FQNEAQ (reference sequence). The CDR3 DNA follows: TGTGCCAGCAGCTTAGAAAGGAGCTCTGGAAACACCATATATTTT. Amino acid sequence: CASSLERSSGNTIYF.

This clone was seen once. The chain has TRBV29-1 and TRBJ1-1; D is unresolved. CDR1 is SQVTM and CDR2 is ANQGSEA in the germline V gene. V was cut by 8 bases and J by 1 base, with 11 bases left in between. This CDR3 contains 12 residues. CDR3 nucleotides: TGCAGCACCCGCGAGGCGAACACTGAAGCTTTCTTT. The encoded protein is CSTREANTEAFF.

The chain uses TRBV9 and TRBJ1-2, with D tentatively TRBD1 (6 bases). This CDR3 comprises 13 residues. Trimming shortened V by 3 bases and J by 4 bases, and 10 bases separated the two germline ends. The germline V gene has CDR1 SGDLS and CDR2 YYNGEE. As DNA, the CDR3 is TGTGCCAGCAGCGGGGGCAGGGGCTATGGCTACACCTTC. It encodes CASSGGRGYGYTF. Together with reference TRBV9 and TRBJ1-2, the CDR3 gives the full variable domain: DSGVTQTPKHLITATGQRVTLRCSPRSGDLSVYWYQQSLDQGLQFLIQYYNGEERAKGNILERFSAQQFPDLHSELNLSSLELGDSALYFCASSGGRGYGYTFGSGTRLTVV.

This chain links TRBV14 with TRBJ1-2, with D hard to call. The CDR3 runs to 14 residues. Germline V lookup: CDR1 SGHDN, CDR2 FVKESK. V shed 0 bases and J shed 3 bases, with 8 bases lying between them. The DNA for the CDR3 is TGTGCCAGCAGCCAAGAGAACAGCTACTATGGCTACACCTTC. Its translation is CASSQENSYYGYTF.

Here the CDR3 reads CASSLPGQGPGTEAFF. The CDR3 DNA is TGTGCCAGCAGCTTGCCGGGACAGGGTCCGGGCACTGAAGCTTTCTTT. The V call is TRBV5-4, the J call TRBJ1-1; TRBD1 matches at 9 bases. This CDR3 has 16 amino acids. Per germline, CDR1 SGHNT and CDR2 YYREEE (reference sequence). V was pared by 1 base and J by 4 bases, with 8 bases of the junction left unmatched.

The rearrangement links TRBV7-2 to TRBJ2-7; no reliable D call. This CDR3 spans 12 amino acids. With 4 bases removed from V and 4 bases from J, the gap between germline ends came to 8 bases. The germline CDR1 and CDR2 sequences are SGHTA and FQGNSA. The chain's CDR3 is CASSSTRYEQYF. Written as DNA, the CDR3 is TGTGCCAGCAGCTCCACCCGGTACGAGCAGTACTTC. The full variable domain, rest sourced from reference TRBV7-2 and TRBJ2-7, is GAGVSQSPSNKVTEKGKDVELRCDPISGHTALYWYRQSLGQGLEFLIYFQGNSAPDKSGLPSDRFSAERTGGSVSTLTIQRTQQEDSAVYLCASSSTRYEQYFGPGTRLTVT.

This chain joins TRBV25-1 and TRBJ1-5; D call uncertain. The V gene's germline CDR1 is MGHDK and CDR2 SYGVNS. The V end lost 4 bases, the J end lost 3 bases, and 7 bases lay between the germline ends. The CDR3 runs 13 residues. The CDR3 is CASSGRSNQPQHF. The CDR3 coding sequence is TGTGCCAGCAGTGGCCGGTCCAATCAGCCCCAGCATTTT.

The gene calls are TRBV21-1 and TRBJ2-7; the table calls TRBD1, which could not be checked here. TRBV21-1 is termed a pseudogene. CDR3 length equals 13 residues. The CDR3 reads CARGGDRPYEQYF. The CDR3, as DNA: TGTGCCAGGGGAGGGGACAGGCCCTACGAGCAGTACTTC.

The CDR3 reads CASSSTGGVKYF. The CDR3 coding sequence is TGTGCCAGCAGCTCTACAGGGGGCGTAAAGTACTTC. The V gene is TRBV5-6, the J gene TRBJ2-7; TRBD1 aligns across 9 bases. V gave up 3 bases and J gave up 11 bases; unmatched junction bases: 6. In germline, CDR1 is SGHDT, CDR2 YYEEEE. The CDR3 is made up of 12 amino acids.